This TCR beta chain derives from a study of T-cell memory formation after mild COVID-19. The wider study: Clusters were largely donor specific.

5'RACE with constant-segment primers built TCRalpha and TCRbeta cDNA libraries with UMIs. TCRdb used MiXCR to reprocess the 5' RACE reads, holding one entry per CDR3 protein. The data show about 260,000 distinct CDR3 sequences, 16% seen once. This CDR3 has 13 residues. V shed 11 bases and J shed 7 bases, with 18 bases lying between them. The germline V gene has CDR1 SGHTA and CDR2 FQGNSA. The TCR comes from a man younger than 30 who had mild COVID-19 (a few samples of this study predate the infection). Cell type and time point are not known. The source material was PBMCs or a T cell subset sorted from them (not recorded which). The chain employs TRBV7-2 and TRBJ2-1; D unresolved. The CDR3 reads CAWVDGAGNEQFF. CDR3 bases: TGTGCCTGGGTGGACGGAGCTGGGAATGAGCAGTTCTTC.